The 16 T cell receptor beta chains below all came from one sample that was sequenced in a study of cytomegalovirus exposure and HLA in healthy donors. The PCR used 60 Vbeta and 13 Jbeta primers. This table comes from immunoSEQ multiplex PCR, and its TCRdb copy is limited to in-frame clones, with some not included. The sample totals some 200,000 clones; its top ten clones hold about 0.81%. The sample was PBMCs. Source of these receptors: a woman under 30 in good health and CMV-seropositive.

CDR3 amino acids: CSVLTGGGTEAFF. CDR3 coding DNA: TGCAGCGTCCTTACAGGGGGAGGCACTGAAGCTTTCTTT. The V call is TRBV29-1, the J call TRBJ1-1; 8 bases match TRBD1. With V trimmed by 6 bases and J by 4 bases, 7 bases remained unmatched. This CDR3 region has 13 residues. Germline V gives CDR1 SQVTM, CDR2 ANQGSEA. Drawing the rest from reference TRBV29-1 and TRBJ1-1, the complete variable domain is SAVISQKPSRDICQRGTSLTIQCQVDSQVTMMFWYRQQPGQSLTLIATANQGSEATYESGFVIDKFPISRPNLTFSTLTVSNMSPEDSSIYLCSVLTGGGTEAFFGQGTRLTVV.

This rearrangement joins TRBV5-1 to TRBJ2-6, with 12 bases matching TRBD1. Germline V gives CDR1 SGHRS, CDR2 YFSETQ. The junction had 11 bases not matched to a gene; V was cut back by 3 bases and J by 1 base. This CDR3 comprises 20 residues. The CDR3 nucleotides read TGCGCCAGCAGCTCCTTATTACCGGGACAGGGGGCTTCTGGGGCCAACGTCCTGACTTTC. This codes for CASSSLLPGQGASGANVLTF. The complete variable domain, with remaining parts taken from reference TRBV5-1 and TRBJ2-6, reads KAGVTQTPRYLIKTRGQQVTLSCSPISGHRSVSWYQQTPGQGLQFLFEYFSETQRNKGNFPGRFSGRQFSNSRSEMNVSTLELGDSALYLCASSSLLPGQGASGANVLTFGAGSRLTVL.

The V gene is TRBV2, the J gene TRBJ1-5, with 11 nucleotides matching TRBD1. Unmatched junction bases numbered 6, after V lost 6 bases and J lost 5 bases. The CDR3 extends over 15 amino acids. CDR1 and CDR2 (germline): SNHLY, FYNNEI. The CDR3, as DNA: TGTGCCAGCAGCCCTCGGACAGGGGGCGATCAGCCCCAGCATTTT. Protein product: CASSPRTGGDQPQHF. Based on the CDR3 plus reference TRBV2 and TRBJ1-5, the full variable domain is EPEVTQTPSHQVTQMGQEVILRCVPISNHLYFYWYRQILGQKVEFLVSFYNNEISEKSEIFDDQFSVERPDGSNFTLKIRSTKLEDSAMYFCASSPRTGGDQPQHFGDGTRLSIL.

The chain employs TRBV5-1 and TRBJ2-3; TRBD1 is a possible D gene (5 bases). Trimming cost V 2 bases and J 3 bases, with 13 bases left between them. This CDR3 comprises 15 residues. CDR1 SGHRS and CDR2 YFSETQ come from the germline V gene. In DNA form, the CDR3 reads TGCGCCAGCAGCTTTGCAGGGCAAACGACAGATACGCAGTATTTT. The encoded protein is CASSFAGQTTDTQYF.

This chain uses TRBV5-1 with TRBJ2-2, with D unclear. CDR1 and CDR2 from the germline V gene are SGHRS and YFSETQ. The ends were cut back, 1 base at V and 1 base at J, with 8 bases in the middle. This CDR3 spans 15 amino acids. The CDR3 region has the DNA TGCGCCAGCAGCTTGCGAAACTTGAACACCGGGGAGCTGTTTTTT. Its translation: CASSLRNLNTGELFF.

V gene TRBV4-2 combines with J gene TRBJ2-5; maybe TRBD2 (6 bases). The germline V gene has CDR1 LGHNA and CDR2 YNFKEQ. The ends were cut back, 0 bases at V and 5 bases at J, with 7 bases in the middle. The CDR3 has 13 amino acids. The CDR3 is CASSQDSGETQYF. Here the CDR3 DNA reads TGTGCCAGCAGCCAAGACAGCGGGGAGACCCAGTACTTC.

J is TRBJ2-2 and V is TRBV6-6; 7 bases are shared with TRBD2. CDR1 and CDR2 from the germline V gene are MNHNY and SVGAGI (reference sequence). With V trimmed by 10 bases and J by 4 bases, 6 bases remained unmatched. This CDR3 comprises 13 residues. CDR3 DNA sequence: TGTGCCACCCGGGCTAGCGGCACCGGGGAGCTGTTTTTT. Its translation: CATRASGTGELFF.

Notes on this clone: Other DNA variants within this sample encode the same CDR3. This chain links TRBV5-1 with TRBJ1-4; 8 bases fit TRBD1. The CDR3 has 14 residues. After removal of 0 bases from V and 8 bases from J, the junction contained 3 bases not matched to a gene. CDR1 SGHRS and CDR2 YFSETQ come from the germline V gene. The CDR3 loop is CASSLGTGSEKLFF. CDR3 DNA sequence: TGCGCCAGCAGCTTGGGGACAGGGTCGGAAAAACTGTTTTTT. The entire variable domain, with the rest obtained from reference TRBV5-1 and TRBJ1-4, is as follows: KAGVTQTPRYLIKTRGQQVTLSCSPISGHRSVSWYQQTPGQGLQFLFEYFSETQRNKGNFPGRFSGRQFSNSRSEMNVSTLELGDSALYLCASSLGTGSEKLFFGSGTQLSVL.

This rearrangement joins TRBV11-2 to TRBJ2-3, with no clear D. The CDR3 length is 14 residues. V lost 0 bases to trimming and J lost 6 bases, with 10 bases between them. Germline CDR1 and CDR2: SGHAT and FQNNGV. The CDR3 sequence is CASSLDNSWDTQYF. The CDR3 bases are TGTGCCAGCAGCTTAGATAATAGCTGGGATACGCAGTATTTT.

The genes are TRBV5-1 and TRBJ2-1; 9 bases are a match to TRBD1. Germline V lookup: CDR1 SGHRS, CDR2 YFSETQ. The trim removed 2 bases at V and 4 bases at J, leaving 4 bases unmatched. The CDR3 totals 15 residues. The CDR3 is CASSFPGQGYNEQFF. CDR3 sequence (DNA): TGCGCCAGCAGCTTTCCGGGACAGGGATACAATGAGCAGTTCTTC.

The CDR3 nucleotides are TGCGCCAGCAGCTTGGCCCCAGCGCCTTCCTACGAGCAGTACTTC. The encoded protein is CASSLAPAPSYEQYF. J is TRBJ2-7 and V is TRBV5-1; no definite D call. The length of the CDR3 is 15 residues. CDR1 SGHRS and CDR2 YFSETQ come from the germline V gene. The ends were cut back, 0 bases at V and 1 base at J, with 11 bases in the middle.

This clone registers medium-sized by frequency. The chain combines TRBV7-9 with TRBJ1-3; the D is unclear. V shed 2 bases and J shed 1 base, with 9 bases lying between them. The CDR3 is made up of 15 amino acids. The germline gives CDR1 SEHNR, CDR2 FQNEAQ (reference sequence). CDR3 DNA sequence: TGTGCCAGCAGCTTATTAAGTCTATCTGGAAACACCATATATTTT. Encoded protein: CASSLLSLSGNTIYF.

The V call is TRBV6-5, the J call TRBJ2-7; possible D gene TRBD1, 5 bases. Trimming removed 2 bases from V and 5 bases from J, with 16 bases in between. CDR1 is MNHEY, CDR2 SVGAGI, per germline. The CDR3 length is 15 residues. In DNA, the CDR3 is TGTGCCAGCAGTTACGGCGAGTTGGGGCCCAACGAGCAGTACTTC. It encodes CASSYGELGPNEQYF.

The rearrangement links TRBV2 to TRBJ1-2; 10 bases map to TRBD1. V was pared by 6 bases and J by 5 bases, with 6 bases of the junction left unmatched. CDR1 and CDR2 (germline): SNHLY, FYNNEI. This CDR3 has 14 amino acids. The CDR3 spells CASRADRGPYGYTF. The CDR3 DNA reads TGTGCCAGCAGGGCTGACAGGGGGCCTTATGGCTACACCTTC.

The chain couples TRBV7-9 to TRBJ1-4, with 10 bases fitting TRBD1. The V segment lost 5 bases and the J segment 5 bases; nucleotides outside the gene matches: 8. Germline values: CDR1 SEHNR, CDR2 FQNEAQ (reference sequence). The length of the CDR3 is 16 residues. The DNA for the CDR3 is TGTGCCAGCAGCCAGCGACAGGGGGCCCCGAATGAAAAACTGTTTTTT. It encodes CASSQRQGAPNEKLFF.

The CDR3 loop reads CASRHPGQGAVGYTF. CDR3 in DNA: TGTGCCAGCAGGCATCCGGGACAGGGGGCGGTTGGCTACACCTTC. This rearrangement joins TRBV27 to TRBJ1-2; 12 bases align to TRBD1. Looked up from germline, CDR1 is MNHEY and CDR2 is SMNVEV (reference sequence). V was clipped by 6 bases and J by 7 bases; unmatched bases: 9. The CDR3 is 15 residues long.